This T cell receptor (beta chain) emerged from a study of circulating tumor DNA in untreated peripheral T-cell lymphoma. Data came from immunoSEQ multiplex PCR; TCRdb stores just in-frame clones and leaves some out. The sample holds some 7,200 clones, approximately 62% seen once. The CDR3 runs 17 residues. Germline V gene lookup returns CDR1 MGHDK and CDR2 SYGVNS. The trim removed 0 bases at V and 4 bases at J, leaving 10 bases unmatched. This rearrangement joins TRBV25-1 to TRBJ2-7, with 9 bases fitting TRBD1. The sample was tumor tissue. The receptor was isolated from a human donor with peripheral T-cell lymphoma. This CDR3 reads CASSEYSPTGGGYEQYF. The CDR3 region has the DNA TGTGCCAGCAGTGAATATTCCCCGACAGGGGGTGGATACGAGCAGTACTTC.